The 25 T cell receptor beta chains below come from one sample, sequenced in a study of blood T cells in healthy people across ages (dated by TCRdb to 2015 to 2017). The receptor library was made with 5' RACE. Sequencing was performed on an Illumina HiSeq 2500. A second 7 to 11 cycle PCR used a sample-barcoded 5' primer and a J-beta primer mix. TCRdb applied fastp at Q25 and MiXCR to the public reads, then kept only in-frame beta chains. Each record represents a unique CDR3 protein, reported with the most common genes and DNA among its rows. The sample table shows fewer than 800,000 distinct CDR3 sequences, and roughly 21% are seen once. The top ten clones comprise 3% to 4% of the sample. The specimen sequenced was blood. The receptors originated from a man aged 65 to 85 in good health.

This clonotype has ten or more counts. V is TRBV3-1 and J is TRBJ2-5; the match to TRBD1 covers 9 bases. This CDR3 region has 17 residues. Germline V gene sequence: CDR1 LGHDT, CDR2 YNNKEL (reference sequence). The V segment lost 0 bases and the J segment 2 bases; nucleotides outside the gene matches: 7. CDR3 sequence reads: CASSQDLGTGPQETQYF. The CDR3 DNA sequence: TGTGCCAGCAGCCAAGATCTGGGGACAGGGCCTCAAGAGACCCAGTACTTC.

The J gene is TRBJ1-1, the V gene TRBV2; D is unresolved. Germline-derived CDR1 and CDR2 are SNHLY and FYNNEI. Trimming shortened V by 4 bases and J by 7 bases, and 10 bases separated the two germline ends. The CDR3 has 12 amino acids. CDR3 amino acids: CASSVGSYEAFF. In nucleotides, the CDR3 is TGTGCCAGCAGTGTGGGCAGCTATGAAGCTTTCTTT.

This chain connects TRBV7-9 to TRBJ2-3; perhaps TRBD2 as D (5 bases). Trimming stripped 1 base from V and 1 base from J, with 12 bases between. CDR1 and CDR2 (germline): SEHNR, FQNEAQ (reference sequence). The CDR3 spans 16 residues. The CDR3 DNA reads as TGTGCCAGCAGCTTAGAGAGGGCATCCCGCACAGATACGCAGTATTTT. Translated, it gives CASSLERASRTDTQYF.

V and J are TRBV24-1 and TRBJ2-3, with 11 bases that match TRBD2. With V trimmed by 6 bases and J by 4 bases, 5 bases remained unmatched. Germline V gives CDR1 KGHDR, CDR2 SFDVKD. CDR3 length: 15 amino acids. In DNA form, the CDR3 reads TGTGCCACCAGTTCACTAGCGGGAGTGGCAGATACGCAGTATTTT. It translates to CATSSLAGVADTQYF.

V usage is TRBV5-1 and J usage is TRBJ2-5, with 7 bases that match TRBD2. CDR3 size: 14 residues. Trimming cost V 5 bases and J 0 bases; bases outside gene matches: 4. Germline V gene data show CDR1 as SGHRS and CDR2 as YFSETQ. In DNA, the CDR3 is TGCGCCAGCAGTTCGGGAGGCAACCAAGAGACCCAGTACTTC. Amino acids: CASSSGGNQETQYF.

This clonotype appeared a few times. The chain employs TRBV20-1 and TRBJ2-7; D gene unclear. There are 14 residues in the CDR3. Trimming shortened V by 5 bases and J by 0 bases, and 14 bases separated the two germline ends. The germline V gene encodes CDR1 DFQATT and CDR2 SNEGSKA (reference sequence). The CDR3 sequence: CSAPISGLSYEQYF. CDR3 nucleotide sequence: TGCAGTGCTCCTATTTCAGGCCTCTCCTACGAGCAGTACTTC.

This clonotype was found a few times. The rearrangement uses TRBV4-3 and TRBJ1-4, with TRBD1 matching 8 bases. Germline CDR1 reads LGHNA; CDR2 reads YSLEER. This CDR3 comprises 16 residues. The J segment lost 8 bases and the V segment lost 0 bases, leaving 8 bases of the junction unmatched. CDR3 coding DNA: TGCGCCAGCAGCCAAGAGTATGGACAGGGCGGGGAAAAACTGTTTTTT. Translated: CASSQEYGQGGEKLFF.

The chain links TRBV5-6 to TRBJ2-1; 8 bases match TRBD1. The CDR3 length is 15 residues. The germline gives CDR1 SGHDT, CDR2 YYEEEE. V trimming: 4 bases; J trimming: 6 bases; junction bases outside the gene matches: 9. CDR3 sequence (DNA): TGTGCCAGCAGCGGCGGACAGGGCCCCACCAATGAGCAGTTCTTC. Residues: CASSGGQGPTNEQFF.

With regard to this clonotype: One end of the junction varies from germline; a read error may be responsible. This chain uses TRBV28 with TRBJ2-5; D tentatively reads TRBD1 or TRBD2 (5 bases each). The CDR3 totals 16 residues. The germline V gene encodes CDR1 MDHEN and CDR2 SYDVKM. The CDR3 is CARSFLYRHSGETQYF. CDR3 DNA: TGTGCCCGCAGTTTTCTCTACAGGCATTCGGGGGAGACCCAGTACTTC.

In DNA form, the CDR3 reads TGCAGTGCTAGGGTGTCGCAGTTCTACACCTTC. This codes for CSARVSQFYTF. The gene calls are TRBV20-1 and TRBJ1-2; D unclear. In germline, CDR1 is DFQATT, CDR2 SNEGSKA (reference sequence). With 3 bases removed from V and 10 bases from J, the gap between germline ends came to 12 bases. There are 11 residues in the CDR3.

This chain uses TRBV9 with TRBJ2-3; 8 nucleotides align to TRBD2. Germline CDR1 SGDLS, CDR2 YYNGEE. The CDR3 runs to 16 residues. Unmatched junction bases numbered 6, after V lost 3 bases and J lost 0 bases. The CDR3 loop reads CASSATSGVSTDTQYF. CDR3 nucleotide sequence: TGTGCCAGCAGCGCCACTAGCGGCGTTAGCACAGATACGCAGTATTTT.

The sample holds a few counts of this clonotype. The chain carries TRBV19 and TRBJ2-5; no clear D gene. From germline, CDR1 is LNHDA and CDR2 SQIVND (reference sequence). There are 14 residues in the CDR3. V lost 2 bases and J 4 bases, leaving 11 bases between the germline ends. The CDR3 reads CASSIKGPGETQYF. CDR3 DNA: TGTGCCAGTAGTATAAAGGGCCCCGGAGAGACCCAGTACTTC.

In this sample, this clonotype turned up a few times. V usage is TRBV20-1 and J usage is TRBJ2-5, with D unclear. The closer fit of TRBJ2-7 to the DNA end suggests the J call may be wrong. The germline gives CDR1 DFQATT, CDR2 SNEGSKA (reference sequence). The CDR3 contains 12 residues. The CDR3 region has the DNA TGCAGTGCTAGCGACAAGAACTACGAGCAGTACTTC. This sequence encodes CSASDKNYEQYF.

This chain uses TRBV5-6 with TRBJ2-1; 10 bases map to TRBD1. Losses at the gene ends were 3 bases for V and 6 bases for J; bases not matched to a gene: 12. The V gene's germline CDR1 is SGHDT and CDR2 YYEEEE. The CDR3 loop spans 17 amino acids. This CDR3 reads CASSSEVRQGASNEQFF. The CDR3 bases are TGTGCCAGCAGCTCTGAAGTCCGACAGGGGGCCAGCAATGAGCAGTTCTTC.

The chain carries TRBV4-1 and TRBJ2-7; 8 bases fit TRBD2. The V segment lost 3 bases and the J segment 1 base; nucleotides outside the gene matches: 14. Germline V gene data show CDR1 as MGHRA and CDR2 as YSYEKL. The CDR3 loop spans 18 amino acids. In DNA, the CDR3 is TGCGCCAGCAGCCACCCTAAGTTTAGCGGGACTAGATCCTACGAGCAGTACTTC. It codes for CASSHPKFSGTRSYEQYF.

The chain employs TRBV5-1 and TRBJ1-1, with TRBD1 as a possible D gene (6 bases). Germline CDR1 and CDR2: SGHRS and YFSETQ. Trimming left V 0 bases short and J 7 bases short, with 13 bases between. The CDR3 spans 14 residues. CDR3 nucleotide sequence: TGCGCCAGCAGCTTGGTCGTACAGGGCGGTGAAGCTTTCTTT. This gives the protein CASSLVVQGGEAFF.

V usage is TRBV10-3 and J usage is TRBJ1-1; possible D gene TRBD1, 5 bases. In germline, CDR1 is ENHRY, CDR2 SYGVKD. V was shortened by 0 bases and J by 2 bases, with 13 bases between the two germline ends. The CDR3 runs to 16 residues. The CDR3 loop is CAISESKQVLNTEAFF. Written as DNA, the CDR3 is TGTGCCATCAGTGAGTCTAAACAGGTTCTTAACACTGAAGCTTTCTTT.

CDR3 sequence: CASLGQGLSTGELFF. The CDR3 region has the DNA TGTGCCAGCCTTGGACAGGGTCTATCGACCGGGGAGCTGTTTTTT. The rearrangement links TRBV12-3 or TRBV12-4 to TRBJ2-2; 8 bases fit TRBD1. The CDR3 covers 15 residues. V gave up 8 bases and J gave up 5 bases; unmatched junction bases: 10.

The chain couples TRBV24-1 to TRBJ2-7; 7 bases line up with TRBD1. The CDR3 sequence is 14 residues long. Germline-derived CDR1 and CDR2 are KGHDR and SFDVKD. Germline trimming cut 5 bases from V and 2 bases from J; bases unmatched to any gene: 5. The CDR3 sequence: CATSATGVPYEQYF. The CDR3, as DNA: TGTGCCACCAGTGCTACAGGGGTCCCCTACGAGCAGTACTTC.

This clonotype showed up just a few times. V gene TRBV7-4 combines with J gene TRBJ2-7; 7 bases are a match to TRBD2. Trimming removed 1 base from V and 6 bases from J; junction bases left unmatched: 9. CDR1 is SGHVT, CDR2 SQSDAQ, per germline. The CDR3 contains 15 residues. Written as DNA, the CDR3 is TGTGCCAGCAGCTTAGGGCAGCGGGGAGTCCGCGAGCAGTACTTC. Amino acid sequence: CASSLGQRGVREQYF.

About this clonotype itself: Germline and junction disagree at one end, which may indicate a read error. The chain couples TRBV7-2 to TRBJ1-2; TRBD1 matches 7 bases. This CDR3 has 14 amino acids. The V gene's germline CDR1 is SGHTA and CDR2 FQGNSA. The CDR3 DNA sequence: TGTGCCAGCAGCGGGGGAGGGGGCCGCTATGGCTGCACCTTC. Translating it yields CASSGGGGRYGCTF.

The J gene is TRBJ2-7, the V gene TRBV7-9; the match to TRBD2 covers 12 bases. Per the germline V gene, CDR1 is SEHNR and CDR2 is FQNEAQ (reference sequence). This CDR3 has 14 amino acids. After removal of 1 base from V and 6 bases from J, the junction contained 1 base not matched to a gene. CDR3 sequence reads: CASSLELAGGEQYF. The CDR3 DNA is TGTGCCAGCAGCTTAGAACTAGCGGGAGGCGAGCAGTACTTC. Using reference TRBV7-9 and TRBJ2-7 for the parts outside the CDR3, the full variable domain is DTGVSQNPRHKITKRGQNVTFRCDPISEHNRLYWYRQTLGQGPEFLTYFQNEAQLEKSRLLSDRFSAERPKGSFSTLEIQRTEQGDSAMYLCASSLELAGGEQYFGPGTRLTVT.

This clonotype occurred many times. The rearrangement links TRBV28 to TRBJ1-5, with D possibly matching TRBD1 (5 bases). The CDR3 is 14 residues long. With 3 bases removed from V and 7 bases from J, the gap between germline ends came to 13 bases. In germline, CDR1 is MDHEN, CDR2 SYDVKM. CDR3 bases: TGTGCCAGCAGTTTGGGGGGGGACGGGCAGCCCCAGCATTTT. Translation gives CASSLGGDGQPQHF.

This clonotype turned up a few times. CDR3 sequence (DNA): TGCAGTGCCCCGGGGTACAAGAACACTGAAGCTTTCTTT. As protein: CSAPGYKNTEAFF. The rearrangement uses TRBV20-1 and TRBJ1-1; D ambiguous. Trimming left V 6 bases short and J 1 base short, with 12 bases between. The CDR3 consists of 13 residues. Germline-derived CDR1 and CDR2 are DFQATT and SNEGSKA (reference sequence).

The chain recombines TRBV5-5 with TRBJ1-2; TRBD1 agrees at 9 bases. The length of the CDR3 is 14 residues. Unmatched junction bases numbered 9, after V lost 4 bases and J lost 8 bases. Germline V gene data show CDR1 as SGHKS and CDR2 as YYEKEE (reference sequence). As DNA, the CDR3 is TGTGCCAGCAGCGGGGTACAGGGGGCGCAGGGCTACACCTTC. Translated: CASSGVQGAQGYTF.